The 17 T cell receptor beta chains in this list originate from one sample, sequenced in a study of T cells in Graves' hyperthyroidism and ophthalmopathy. RNA transcripts were the template for amplifying TCR beta CDR3 regions. A first-round RT-PCR of the TCR CDR3 used the HTBI primer set. TCRdb passed the multiplex PCR reads through MiXCR, listing each CDR3 protein once. Of roughly 710,000 distinct CDR3 sequences in the sample, about a third were seen once. The sample taken for sequencing was blood. The receptors here all came from a woman between 40 and 50 years old with Graves' hyperthyroidism.

The gene calls are TRBV7-9 and TRBJ2-5; no reliable D call. From germline, CDR1 is SEHNR and CDR2 FQNEAQ (reference sequence). V was cut by 2 bases and J by 4 bases, with 11 bases left in between. There are 14 residues in the CDR3. The DNA of the CDR3 is TGTGCCAGCAGCTTAATGGGCGTGAGAGAGACCCAGTACTTC. Protein: CASSLMGVRETQYF.

This sequence joins TRBV14 and TRBJ1-6; maybe TRBD1 (5 bases). Trimming took off 0 bases at V and 3 bases at J, with 9 bases between the two ends. This CDR3 comprises 16 residues. Per germline, CDR1 SGHDN and CDR2 FVKESK. DNA of the CDR3: TGTGCCAGCAGCCAAGAAAACAGGAGCTATAATTCACCCCTCCACTTT. As protein: CASSQENRSYNSPLHF.

V gene TRBV25-1 combines with J gene TRBJ1-2, with D unresolved. The germline V and J ends were trimmed by 7 bases and 1 base, with 16 bases remaining between them. From germline, CDR1 is MGHDK and CDR2 SYGVNS. This CDR3 spans 15 amino acids. The CDR3 DNA follows: TGTGCCAGCACCCCGGAGCTACGAAGTAACTATGGCTACACCTTC. Residues: CASTPELRSNYGYTF.

This clonotype was observed a single time. The chain is built from TRBV7-9 and TRBJ1-1; 9 positions match TRBD1. The CDR3 spans 16 residues. The V gene's germline CDR1 is SEHNR and CDR2 FQNEAQ (reference sequence). V shed 3 bases, J shed 5 bases, and the junction held 10 bases outside the gene matches. The CDR3 here is CASSFPSGTGSTEAFF. CDR3 DNA: TGTGCCAGCAGCTTCCCCAGCGGGACAGGGTCGACTGAAGCTTTCTTT.

This clonotype was detected ten times or more. This chain connects TRBV7-9 to TRBJ2-7, with a tentative D call TRBD2 (5 bases). Germline loops: CDR1 SEHNR, CDR2 FQNEAQ (reference sequence). The length of the CDR3 is 15 residues. Trimming removed 3 bases from V and 3 bases from J, with 15 bases in between. CDR3 bases: TGTGCCAGCAGCTTTATTTCGGCCGACTACTACGAGCAGTACTTC. This encodes CASSFISADYYEQYF. The full variable domain, in which reference TRBV7-9 and TRBJ2-7 provide the parts outside the CDR3, is DTGVSQNPRHKITKRGQNVTFRCDPISEHNRLYWYRQTLGQGPEFLTYFQNEAQLEKSRLLSDRFSAERPKGSFSTLEIQRTEQGDSAMYLCASSFISADYYEQYFGPGTRLTVT.

This clonotype showed up just once. The genes are TRBV19 and TRBJ1-1; tentatively, D is TRBD1 (6 bases). Germline-derived CDR1 and CDR2 are LNHDA and SQIVND (reference sequence). Trimming took 10 bases from V and 4 from J, leaving 13 bases between them. This CDR3 spans 12 amino acids. CDR3 sequence (DNA): TGTGCCACCACAGGGTATGGCACTGAAGCTTTCTTT. This sequence encodes CATTGYGTEAFF.

This clonotype was observed a handful of times. The chain recombines TRBV7-2 with TRBJ1-5, with D perhaps TRBD1 (6 bases). CDR3 length equals 15 residues. The germline V gene has CDR1 SGHTA and CDR2 FQGNSA. V was trimmed by 1 base and J by 5 bases, leaving 12 bases between them. The CDR3 protein is CASSLDTGRHQPQHF. Here the CDR3 DNA reads TGTGCCAGCAGCTTAGACACAGGGAGGCATCAGCCCCAGCATTTT.

The chain couples TRBV2 to TRBJ1-1; TRBD1 matches at 7 bases. Germline assignment: CDR1 SNHLY and CDR2 FYNNEI. The CDR3 loop spans 13 amino acids. Trimming took 8 bases from V and 12 from J; bases not matched to a gene: 15. The CDR3 nucleotides are TGTGCCAGCCGACAGGGACCGTTATTGAAATCTTTCTTT. It specifies CASRQGPLLKSFF.

The V and J genes are TRBV5-1 and TRBJ1-1; no firm D call. Germline-derived CDR1 and CDR2 are SGHRS and YFSETQ. The CDR3 is 15 amino acids. Between the trimmed V and J ends, which lost 0 bases and 6 bases, there was a span of 15 bases. CDR3 residues: CASSLDIWEDAEAFF. In DNA form, the CDR3 reads TGCGCCAGCAGCTTGGATATCTGGGAAGACGCTGAAGCTTTCTTT.

This clonotype came up many times. This chain links TRBV19 with TRBJ2-3; TRBD1 or TRBD2 may be the D gene (5 bases each). CDR1 is LNHDA, CDR2 SQIVND, per germline (reference sequence). Trimming removed 3 bases at V and 10 bases at J, with 8 bases between. This CDR3 region has 11 residues. The CDR3 bases are TGTGCCAGTAGTATGGGGGAAGCGCAGTATTTT. It specifies CASSMGEAQYF.

In regard to this clonotype: One base away lies a much larger clone, so this may be a sequencing read error. This sequence joins TRBV19 and TRBJ1-2; no clear D gene. This CDR3 has 14 amino acids. Germline loops: CDR1 LNHDA, CDR2 SQIVND (reference sequence). CDR3 amino acids: CAGSTHIVLYGYTF. The CDR3 DNA reads as TGTGCCGGTAGTACACACATCGTGCTCTATGGCTACACCTTC.

This clonotype was counted only a few times. V gene TRBV29-1 combines with J gene TRBJ2-2; 8 nucleotides align to TRBD1. V shed 7 bases and J 8 bases; nucleotides not matched to a gene: 9. Germline V gene sequence: CDR1 SQVTM, CDR2 ANQGSEA. The CDR3 is 13 residues long. CDR3 nucleotides: TGCAGCGCGGACCCCCAGGGGGCGGGGGAGCTGTTTTTT. This codes for CSADPQGAGELFF.

The J gene is TRBJ1-5, the V gene TRBV9; D remains ambiguous. The CDR3 length is 13 residues. Trimming removed 0 bases from V and 3 bases from J, with 4 bases in between. CDR1 and CDR2 from the germline V gene are SGDLS and YYNGEE. The CDR3 sequence: CASSVGDNQPQHF. CDR3 coding DNA: TGTGCCAGCAGCGTAGGGGACAATCAGCCCCAGCATTTT. The complete variable domain, with remaining parts taken from reference TRBV9 and TRBJ1-5, reads DSGVTQTPKHLITATGQRVTLRCSPRSGDLSVYWYQQSLDQGLQFLIQYYNGEERAKGNILERFSAQQFPDLHSELNLSSLELGDSALYFCASSVGDNQPQHFGDGTRLSIL.

In its sample, this clonotype was seen a few times. The V gene is TRBV6-5, the J gene TRBJ1-4, with TRBD1 identical over 8 bases. Germline loops: CDR1 MNHEY, CDR2 SVGAGI. The CDR3 runs 16 residues. J was trimmed by 0 bases and V by 4 bases; bases with no gene match: 4. CDR3 residues: CASSSGQGATNEKLFF. In nucleotides, the CDR3 is TGTGCCAGCAGTTCCGGACAGGGAGCAACTAATGAAAAACTGTTTTTT.

This clonotype was seen a few times. The conserved phenylalanine or tryptophan normally closing the CDR3 is absent here, so this likely arose from a read error. The DNA is omitted, as the CDR3 cannot be located on it reliably, and the CDR3 follows TCRdb's listing. This chain joins TRBV7-2 and TRBJ1-2. The CDR3 adds up to 10 amino acids, both ends counted. From germline, CDR1 is SGHTA and CDR2 FQGNSA. The CDR3 region is CASSPDRYEI.

This clonotype was detected only a few times. The chain carries TRBV2 and TRBJ2-3; TRBD2 is a possible D gene (6 bases). This CDR3 is built from 13 residues. The V gene's germline CDR1 is SNHLY and CDR2 FYNNEI. V lost 6 bases to trimming and J lost 6 bases, with 13 bases between them. This CDR3 reads CASRGGVSDTQYF. The CDR3, as DNA: TGTGCCAGCAGGGGCGGGGTGTCGGATACGCAGTATTTT.

This clonotype was observed many times. The chain couples TRBV7-9 to TRBJ1-5; D is undetermined. V was trimmed by 5 bases and J by 0 bases, leaving 8 bases between them. The CDR3 extends over 14 amino acids. The V gene's germline CDR1 is SEHNR and CDR2 FQNEAQ (reference sequence). The CDR3 reads CASSLVDSNQPQHF. The CDR3 DNA follows: TGTGCCAGCAGCCTAGTGGATAGCAATCAGCCCCAGCATTTT.